This T cell receptor beta chain originates from a study of T cell repertoires in cytomegalovirus infection. Study details: Epitope selection comprised recently identified HLA-C-restricted CMV epitopes and well-studied HLA-B-restricted CMV epitopes. Public TCR beta signatures indicated both CMV infection and matching HLA type.

This clonotype appeared a few times. Its antigen remains unidentified. Points from the study as a whole: Accumulated public TCR beta family frequency recognized individuals carrying CMV together with the relevant HLA. CMV-specific HLA-C-restricted TCR beta clonotypes dominated the ex vivo response.

Trimming cost V 1 base and J 1 base, with 8 bases left between them. CDR3 length: 15 amino acids. The germline V gene has CDR1 SEHNR and CDR2 FQNEAQ (reference sequence). Using its own MiXCR run on the reads, TCRdb lists one record per CDR3 protein. The top ten hold 13% of the sample, which has 350,000 to 400,000 distinct CDR3 sequences, about 34% seen once. This chain connects TRBV7-9 to TRBJ1-5; maybe TRBD1 (5 bases). This clonotype was obtained from a human donor in good health (CMV status not recorded). Some clones in this sample may be carry-over from other donors' samples. The source was cultured PBMCs, collected from culture after CMV antigen stimulation. The CDR3 region has the DNA TGTGCCAGCAGCTTAGATTGGGGGAGCAATCAGCCCCAGCATTTT. It encodes CASSLDWGSNQPQHF.